The subject of this entry is one T cell receptor (beta chain). Antigen specificity is unknown. Germline V CDR1 and CDR2: MNHNS, SASEGT. The ends lost 2 bases at V and 4 bases at J; junction bases unmatched: 6. The CDR3 has 15 residues. This record comes from a study of shared clonotypes between healthy human individuals. The authors distributed each subset's genomic DNA evenly over several immunoSEQ plates. Generated by immunoSEQ multiplex PCR, the TCRdb table keeps only in-frame clones and is missing some. The sample shows approximately 2.3 million clones, 90% to 95% of them seen only once. The study, taken as a whole, reports: Richness estimates generally favored naive over memory subsets.

The J gene is TRBJ2-7, the V gene TRBV6-1, with 9 bases lining up with TRBD1. This clonotype was sampled from a man between 18 and 29 years old in good health. Some clones in this sample may be carry-over from other donors' samples. The sample taken for sequencing was naive CD4+ T cells from PBMCs. As to subset: CD45RA+ positively selected. Written as DNA, the CDR3 is TGTGCCAGCAGTGAATTGGGACAGGGAAATTACGAGCAGTACTTC. Its translation: CASSELGQGNYEQYF.